This T cell receptor (beta chain) is drawn from a study of Ad26.COV2.S vaccination and SARS-CoV-2 variants. TCRdb's table, derived via immunoSEQ multiplex PCR, lists solely in-frame clones and lacks some. There are about 350,000 clones in the sample; about 90% occur only once, and 3% to 5% lies in the top ten. Germline lookup yields CDR1 SGHRS and CDR2 YFSETQ. V gave up 0 bases and J gave up 8 bases; unmatched junction bases: 13. This CDR3 is built from 17 residues. With regard to this clone: Its antigen is not known.

Study results and caveats: Similar non-spike TCR breadth was observed in recipients of vaccine and of placebo. The breadth of spike-specific CD8+ and CD4+ T cell responses after vaccination was reportedly substantial.

The rearrangement uses TRBV5-1 and TRBJ2-1, with TRBD1 matching 8 bases. Source: peripheral blood, taken after recovery from COVID-19. The clonotype was recovered from a human donor who had recovered from COVID-19. The CDR3 DNA sequence: TGCGCCAGCAGCTTGGCGGGAGCAGGGGGCGGAGGCGATGAGCAGTTCTTC. Amino acid sequence: CASSLAGAGGGGDEQFF.